This TCR beta chain was retrieved from a study of control samples from healthy donors and cancer patients. The V and J ends lost 6 bases and 8 bases, in that order; junction bases with no gene match: 9. The CDR3 totals 13 residues. The germline V gene encodes CDR1 MNHEY and CDR2 SVGAGI. The protocol was immunoSEQ multiplex PCR, while the TCRdb copy is restricted to in-frame clones and leaves out a portion. The sample holds about 120,000 clones, more than 75% seen once. The origin of this receptor is a man aged 25 to 45 in good health. Material for sequencing was blood. The rearrangement uses TRBV6-5 and TRBJ1-2; 7 bases are a match to TRBD1. CDR3: CASRSLDREGYTF. In DNA form, the CDR3 reads TGTGCCAGCAGGTCCCTCGACAGGGAAGGCTACACCTTC.